This T cell receptor beta chain was recovered during a study of blood T cell repertoires in COVID-19. As for the study in general: Acute and convalescent COVID-19 samples came from the United States, Italy and Spain. Sources were T cells, B-cell-depleted T cells, or PBMCs; the material itself was cDNA or gDNA.

In the authors' workflow: Nucleated cell number was recorded as an estimate derived from reference gene primer amplification. Here immunoSEQ multiplex PCR was the method, and the copy in TCRdb shows in-frame clones only, minus some. D and trimming come from the DNA, and the V and J calls and clone size come from that table. The sample consists of about 320,000 clones, roughly 90% of them appearing once. Germline V gene data show CDR1 as LNHNV and CDR2 as YYDKDF (reference sequence). The CDR3 spans 14 residues. Trimming removed 3 bases from V and 7 bases from J; junction bases left unmatched: 8. This sequence joins TRBV15 and TRBJ1-1; TRBD1 agrees at 7 bases. Input material: peripheral blood. The TCR comes from a man aged 18 to 29 who had recovered from COVID-19. The CDR3 spells CATSSVTGVGEAFF. Here the CDR3 DNA reads TGTGCCACCAGCAGTGTAACAGGGGTTGGTGAAGCTTTCTTT.